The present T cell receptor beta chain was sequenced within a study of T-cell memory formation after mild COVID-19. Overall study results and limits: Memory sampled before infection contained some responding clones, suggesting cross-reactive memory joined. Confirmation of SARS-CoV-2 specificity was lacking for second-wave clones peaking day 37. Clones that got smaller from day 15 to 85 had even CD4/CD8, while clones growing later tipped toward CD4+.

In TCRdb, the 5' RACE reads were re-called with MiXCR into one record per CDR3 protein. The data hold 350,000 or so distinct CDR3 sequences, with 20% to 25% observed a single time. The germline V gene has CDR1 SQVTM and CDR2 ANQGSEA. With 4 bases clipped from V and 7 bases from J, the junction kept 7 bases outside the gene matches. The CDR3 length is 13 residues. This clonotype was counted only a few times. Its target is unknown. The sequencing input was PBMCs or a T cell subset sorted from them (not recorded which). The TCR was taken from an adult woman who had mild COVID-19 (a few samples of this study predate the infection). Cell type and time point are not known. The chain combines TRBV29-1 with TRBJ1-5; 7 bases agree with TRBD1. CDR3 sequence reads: CSVVTGAGQPQHF. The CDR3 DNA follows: TGCAGCGTTGTAACAGGGGCGGGACAGCCCCAGCATTTT.